This TCR beta chain was captured in a study of shared clonotypes between healthy human individuals. V lost 6 bases, J lost 4 bases, and 10 bases lay in between. CDR1 and CDR2 from the germline V gene are MDHEN and SYDVKM. The CDR3 contains 12 residues. As concerns this clone: Its target is not known. In the same sample, other DNA sequences code for this CDR3.

Regarding the study as a whole: Rarefaction gave evidence that sorted-subset sequencing remained incomplete despite large depth.

Repertoires were generated with immunoSEQ multiplex PCR, while TCRdb's copy carries only in-frame clones and drops some. The table has more than 1 million clones, 78% seen once. This receptor was taken from a man between 18 and 35 years old in good health. Some clones in this sample may be carry-over from other donors' samples. The source material was memory CD4+ T cells from PBMCs. The subset was: CD45RA-negative fraction. The chain couples TRBV28 to TRBJ2-7, with D possibly TRBD1 on 6 matching bases. The CDR3 loop reads CASRRQVYEQYF. CDR3 DNA: TGTGCCAGCAGACGACAGGTGTACGAGCAGTACTTC.